These 9 T cell receptor beta chains were sequenced from one sample in a study of Graves' ophthalmopathy and Graves' hyperthyroidism. Scientists amplified the TCR beta CDR3 regions from RNA transcripts. After a first-round RT-PCR with HTBI primers, a second-round multiplex PCR was run. TCRdb reprocessed the multiplex PCR reads with MiXCR, giving one entry per CDR3 protein. The sample consists of a few hundred thousand distinct CDR3 sequences, under 45% of them appearing once. The sequenced sample consisted of peripheral blood or thyroid tissue (not recorded which). The receptors were sampled from an adult man with Graves' hyperthyroidism.

The V call is TRBV25-1, the J call TRBJ1-2, with D tentatively TRBD1 (5 bases). Germline V gene lookup returns CDR1 MGHDK and CDR2 SYGVNS. CDR3 length: 14 amino acids. V lost 4 bases and J 7 bases, leaving 16 bases between the germline ends. This CDR3 reads CASSAGYGHSGYTF. CDR3 DNA sequence: TGTGCCAGCAGTGCTGGCTACGGACATTCTGGCTACACCTTC.

J is TRBJ1-2 and V is TRBV18; 9 nucleotides align to TRBD1. Looked up from germline, CDR1 is KGHSH and CDR2 is LQKENI. The CDR3 consists of 15 residues. Trimming cost V 3 bases and J 6 bases; bases outside gene matches: 8. The CDR3 nucleotides are TGTGCCAGCTCACCTACCGGGACAGGGATTGATGGCTACACCTTC. This codes for CASSPTGTGIDGYTF.

This clonotype was found many times. The chain joins TRBV10-2 to TRBJ1-2, with 9 positions matching TRBD1. Germline V gene data show CDR1 as WSHSY and CDR2 as SAAADI. With V trimmed by 3 bases and J by 4 bases, 6 bases remained unmatched. There are 15 residues in the CDR3. CDR3 sequence: CASSDPDRGIYGYTF. The CDR3, as DNA: TGCGCCAGCAGTGATCCCGACAGGGGGATCTATGGCTACACCTTC.

Ten or more counts support this clonotype. This rearrangement joins TRBV9 to TRBJ2-5; tentatively, D is TRBD2 (6 bases). V was cut by 0 bases and J by 5 bases, with 14 bases left in between. CDR3 length: 15 residues. CDR1 and CDR2 from the germline V gene are SGDLS and YYNGEE. DNA of the CDR3: TGTGCCAGCAGCGTAGGGTGGGGAGGCCTCGAGACCCAGTACTTC. Its translation: CASSVGWGGLETQYF.

This clonotype came up many times. The chain links TRBV7-9 to TRBJ2-5; 13 nucleotides align to TRBD2. V gave up 4 bases and J gave up 5 bases; unmatched junction bases: 4. The length of the CDR3 is 15 residues. Looked up from germline, CDR1 is SEHNR and CDR2 is FQNEAQ (reference sequence). The CDR3 region has the DNA TGTGCCAGCAGCTCACGGACTAGCGGGAGTGAGACCCAGTACTTC. Translated: CASSSRTSGSETQYF.

This clonotype has only a few counts. The chain combines TRBV5-6 with TRBJ2-7; TRBD2 matches 7 bases. J gave up 4 bases and V 0 bases, and 10 bases lay outside the gene matches. Germline V CDR1 and CDR2: SGHDT, YYEEEE. The CDR3 covers 16 residues. The CDR3, as DNA: TGTGCCAGCAGCTTGGCCCACGGCGGGAGTATTTACGAGCAGTACTTC. This codes for CASSLAHGGSIYEQYF.

This clonotype has just one count. The chain combines TRBV7-9 with TRBJ2-6; 8 nucleotides line up with TRBD1. This CDR3 region has 15 residues. The junction had 7 bases not matched to a gene; V was cut back by 1 base and J by 11 bases. In germline, CDR1 is SEHNR, CDR2 FQNEAQ (reference sequence). CDR3 region: CASSLVGSGGYVLTF. The CDR3 bases are TGTGCCAGCAGCTTAGTCGGTTCAGGGGGCTACGTCCTGACTTTC.

This clonotype was observed at least ten times. This chain joins TRBV2 and TRBJ1-2; D remains unclear. The germline V gene has CDR1 SNHLY and CDR2 FYNNEI. This CDR3 has 12 amino acids. V was shortened by 6 bases and J by 1 base, with 6 bases between the two germline ends. The CDR3 DNA is TGTGCCAGCAGACCTAATAACTATGGCTACACCTTC. It encodes CASRPNNYGYTF. Complete variable domain (other parts from reference TRBV2 and TRBJ1-2): EPEVTQTPSHQVTQMGQEVILRCVPISNHLYFYWYRQILGQKVEFLVSFYNNEISEKSEIFDDQFSVERPDGSNFTLKIRSTKLEDSAMYFCASRPNNYGYTFGSGTRLTVV.

The chain uses TRBV29-1 and TRBJ1-6; the match to TRBD1 covers 7 bases. Looked up from germline, CDR1 is SQVTM and CDR2 is ANQGSEA. This CDR3 has 13 residues. V lost 5 bases to trimming and J lost 14 bases; unmatched junction nucleotides: 12. The CDR3 bases are TGCAGCGTTAGGGACAGCCCCGGGGCCACCCTCCACTTT. Translation gives CSVRDSPGATLHF.